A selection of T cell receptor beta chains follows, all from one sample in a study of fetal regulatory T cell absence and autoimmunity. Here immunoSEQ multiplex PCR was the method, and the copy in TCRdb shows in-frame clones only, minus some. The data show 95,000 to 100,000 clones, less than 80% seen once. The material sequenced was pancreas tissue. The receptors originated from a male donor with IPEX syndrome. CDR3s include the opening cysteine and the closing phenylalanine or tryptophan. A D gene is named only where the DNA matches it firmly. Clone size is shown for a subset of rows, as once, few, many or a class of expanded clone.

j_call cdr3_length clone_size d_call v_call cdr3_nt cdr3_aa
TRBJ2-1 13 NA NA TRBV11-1 TGTGCCAGCAGCTTAGGACGGTACAATGAGCAGTTCTTC CASSLGRYNEQFF
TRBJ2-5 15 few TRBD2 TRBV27 TGTGCCAGCAGTCCGCTAGCGGGAGGGCGAGAGACCCAGTACTTC CASSPLAGGRETQYF
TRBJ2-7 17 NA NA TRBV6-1 TGTGCCAGCAGCGAAGGGGTTAGCAGGTTCGTGTCCTACGAGCAGTACTTC CASSEGVSRFVSYEQYF
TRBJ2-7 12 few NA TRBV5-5 TGTGCCAGCAGCTTGTTTGCCTACGAGCAGTACTTC CASSLFAYEQYF
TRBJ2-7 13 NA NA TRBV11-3 TGTGCCAGCAGCGCCGCAGGGGTTTACGAGCAGTACTTC CASSAAGVYEQYF
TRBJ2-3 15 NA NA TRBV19 TGTGCCAGTAGTATAGTCCTGGCGAGCACAGATACGCAGTATTTT CASSIVLASTDTQYF
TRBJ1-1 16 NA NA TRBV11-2 TGTGCCAGCAGCTTAGGGTTTCGGGGGGCTGACACTGAAGCTTTCTTT CASSLGFRGADTEAFF
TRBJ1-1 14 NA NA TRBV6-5 TGTGCCAGCTCCTCTAACCAAGGGTTCCCTGAAGCTTTCTTT CASSSNQGFPEAFF
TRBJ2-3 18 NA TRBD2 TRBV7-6 TGTGCCAGCAGCTTAGATATAGCGGGACCACTCCCGGCGGATACGCAGTATTTT CASSLDIAGPLPADTQYF
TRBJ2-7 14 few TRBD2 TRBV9 TGTGCCAGCAGCGCTAGCGGGGGCCTTTACGAGCAGTACTTC CASSASGGLYEQYF
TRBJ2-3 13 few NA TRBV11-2 TGTGCCAGCAGCTTAGGTCAGCGTCAGGCGCAGTATTTT CASSLGQRQAQYF
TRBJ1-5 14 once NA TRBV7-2 TGTGCCAGCAGCTTATTAGGTGGTCGGCAGCCCCAGCATTTT CASSLLGGRQPQHF